The T cell receptor beta chain described here comes from a study of cytotoxic CD8 clonotypes in ibrutinib-treated CLL. Study-wide results and caveats: Clonality increased with ibrutinib response but returned toward baseline at progression.

Libraries were prepared by immunoSEQ multiplex PCR; TCRdb keeps only in-frame clonotypes and omits some of them. The sample shows some 80,000 clones, roughly 80% of them seen only once. The CDR3 loop spans 15 amino acids. Germline-derived CDR1 and CDR2 are GTSNPN and SVGIG (reference sequence). Trimming took off 1 base at V and 2 bases at J, with 15 bases between the two ends. Details on this clone: What it binds is unknown.

This clonotype originated in a human donor with chronic lymphocytic leukemia. The chain couples TRBV30 to TRBJ2-7; the D gene is possibly TRBD2 (6 bases). This material consisted of PBMCs, taken after 12 months of ibrutinib treatment. Written as DNA, the CDR3 is TGTGCCTGGAGTGCCCCCCGGGGGTGGGCCTACGAGCAGTACTTC. Translating gives CAWSAPRGWAYEQYF. Full variable domain (outside the CDR3, taken from reference TRBV30 and TRBJ2-7): SQTIHQWPATLVQPVGSPLSLECTVEGTSNPNLYWYRQAAGRGLQLLFYSVGIGQISSEVPQNLSASRPQDRQFILSSKKLLLSDSGFYLCAWSAPRGWAYEQYFGPGTRLTVT.